This T cell receptor (beta chain) originates from a study of response to subunit inactivated influenza vaccine. Study-wide results and limits: Authors suggested that a seasonal influenza vaccination recruits few new T cells each time.

This clonotype was detected a few times. Its antigen remains unidentified. Via MiXCR, TCRdb re-called the RT-PCR reads, giving one row per CDR3 protein. Of around 150,000 distinct CDR3 sequences in the sample, approximately 10% were seen once. The TCR was taken from a man between 45 and 60 years old who received an inactivated influenza vaccine. The material was non-naive T cells sorted from PBMCs, obtained 45 days after vaccination.

As DNA, the CDR3 is TGTGCCAGCAGCCAAGGTTCGCCTGGCTACACCTTC. Protein: CASSQGSPGYTF. The chain combines TRBV3-1 with TRBJ1-2; no clear D. V was cut by 1 base and J by 7 bases, with 7 bases left in between. Germline V gene data show CDR1 as LGHDT and CDR2 as YNNKEL (reference sequence). This CDR3 is built from 12 residues.